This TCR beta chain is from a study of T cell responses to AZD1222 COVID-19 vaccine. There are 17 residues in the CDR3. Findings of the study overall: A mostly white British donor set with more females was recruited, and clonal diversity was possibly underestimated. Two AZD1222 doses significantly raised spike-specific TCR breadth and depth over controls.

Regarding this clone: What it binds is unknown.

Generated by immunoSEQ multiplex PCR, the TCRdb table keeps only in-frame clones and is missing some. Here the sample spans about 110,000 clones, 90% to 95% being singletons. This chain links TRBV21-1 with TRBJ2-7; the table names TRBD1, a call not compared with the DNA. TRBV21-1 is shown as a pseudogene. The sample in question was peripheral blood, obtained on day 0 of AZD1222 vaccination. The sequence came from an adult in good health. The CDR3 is CASSPLRGDTFSYEQYF. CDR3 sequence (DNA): TGTGCCAGCAGCCCCCTTCGAGGGGACACTTTCTCCTACGAGCAGTACTTC.